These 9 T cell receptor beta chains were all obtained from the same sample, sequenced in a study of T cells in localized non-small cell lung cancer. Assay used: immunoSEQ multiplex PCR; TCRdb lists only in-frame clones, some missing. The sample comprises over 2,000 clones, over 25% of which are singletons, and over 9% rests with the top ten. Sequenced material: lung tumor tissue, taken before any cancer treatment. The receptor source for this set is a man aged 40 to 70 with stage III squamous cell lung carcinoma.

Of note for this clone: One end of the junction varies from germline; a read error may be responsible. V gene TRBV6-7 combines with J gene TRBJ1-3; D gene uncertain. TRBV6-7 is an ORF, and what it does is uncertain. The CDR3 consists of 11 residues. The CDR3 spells CATSGGNTIYF. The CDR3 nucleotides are TGTGCCACCAGTGGAGGAAACACCATATATTTT.

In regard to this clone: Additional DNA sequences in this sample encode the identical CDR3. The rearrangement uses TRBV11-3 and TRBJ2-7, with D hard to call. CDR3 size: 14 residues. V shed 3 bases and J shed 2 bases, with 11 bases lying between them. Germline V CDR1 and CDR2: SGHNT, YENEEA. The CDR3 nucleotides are TGTGCCAGCAGCTTGGTTGTAGTCCCCTACGAGCAGTACTTC. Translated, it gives CASSLVVVPYEQYF.

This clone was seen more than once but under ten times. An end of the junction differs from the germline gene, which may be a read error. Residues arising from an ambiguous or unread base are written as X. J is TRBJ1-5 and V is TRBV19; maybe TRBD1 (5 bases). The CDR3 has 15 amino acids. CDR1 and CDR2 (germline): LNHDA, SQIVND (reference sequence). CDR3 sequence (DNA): TGTGCCARTAGTATAGTCTGGGGGGGAAATCAGCCCCAGCATTTT. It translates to CAXSIVWGGNQPQHF.

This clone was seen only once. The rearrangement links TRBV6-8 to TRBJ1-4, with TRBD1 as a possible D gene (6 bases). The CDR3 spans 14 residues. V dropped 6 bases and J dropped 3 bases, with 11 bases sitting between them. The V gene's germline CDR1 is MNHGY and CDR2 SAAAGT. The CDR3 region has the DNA TGTGCCAGCAGACGGACAGCAGCTAATGAAAAACTGTTTTTT. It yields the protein CASRRTAANEKLFF.

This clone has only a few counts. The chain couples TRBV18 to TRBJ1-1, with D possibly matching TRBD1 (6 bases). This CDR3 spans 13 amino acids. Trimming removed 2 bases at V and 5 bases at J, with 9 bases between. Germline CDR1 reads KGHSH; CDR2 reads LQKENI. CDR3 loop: CASSPYQGTEAFF. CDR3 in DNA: TGTGCCAGCTCACCATATCAGGGGACTGAAGCTTTCTTT. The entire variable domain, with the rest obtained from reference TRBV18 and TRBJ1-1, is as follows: NAGVMQNPRHLVRRRGQEARLRCSPMKGHSHVYWYRQLPEEGLKFMVYLQKENIIDESGMPKERFSAEFPKEGPSILRIQQVVRGDSAAYFCASSPYQGTEAFFGQGTRLTVV.

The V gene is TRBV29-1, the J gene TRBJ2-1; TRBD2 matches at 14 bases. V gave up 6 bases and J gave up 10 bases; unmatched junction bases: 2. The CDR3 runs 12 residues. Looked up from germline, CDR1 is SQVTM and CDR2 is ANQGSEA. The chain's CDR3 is CSVWTSGGEQFF. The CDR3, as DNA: TGCAGCGTGTGGACTAGCGGGGGGGAGCAGTTCTTC.

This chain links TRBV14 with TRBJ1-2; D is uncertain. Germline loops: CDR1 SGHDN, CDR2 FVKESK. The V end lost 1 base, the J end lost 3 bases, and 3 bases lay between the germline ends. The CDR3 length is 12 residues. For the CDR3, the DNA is TGTGCCAGCAGCCAAGCTTACTATGGCTACACCTTC. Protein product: CASSQAYYGYTF. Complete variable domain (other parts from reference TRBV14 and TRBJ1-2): EAGVTQFPSHSVIEKGQTVTLRCDPISGHDNLYWYRRVMGKEIKFLLHFVKESKQDESGMPNNRFLAERTGGTYSTLKVQPAELEDSGVYFCASSQAYYGYTFGSGTRLTVV.

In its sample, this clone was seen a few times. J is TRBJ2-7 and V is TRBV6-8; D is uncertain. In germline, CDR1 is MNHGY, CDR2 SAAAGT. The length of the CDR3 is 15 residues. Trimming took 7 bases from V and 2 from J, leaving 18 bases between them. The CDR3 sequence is CASMTVIRAPYEQYF. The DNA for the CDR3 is TGTGCCAGCATGACGGTTATACGGGCTCCCTACGAGCAGTACTTC.

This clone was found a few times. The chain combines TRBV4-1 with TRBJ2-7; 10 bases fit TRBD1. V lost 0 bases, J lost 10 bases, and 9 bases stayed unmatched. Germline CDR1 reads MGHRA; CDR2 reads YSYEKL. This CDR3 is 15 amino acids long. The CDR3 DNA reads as TGCGCCAGCAGCCAAGATGATAGGGGGACAGGGGATCAGTACGTC. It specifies CASSQDDRGTGDQYV.